These 10 T cell receptor beta chains came from one sample sequenced in a study of OX40 agonist ivuxolimab in advanced cancers. This table comes from immunoSEQ multiplex PCR, and its TCRdb copy is limited to in-frame clones, with some not included. The sample lists tens of thousands of clones; about 80% were seen once. The sequences come from CD4+ or CD8+ T cells sorted from blood, collected in a trial of the OX40 agonist ivuxolimab. These receptors originate from an adult with an advanced solid tumor such as melanoma, head and neck, liver or kidney cancer.

The chain combines TRBV30 with TRBJ1-1; no firm D call. This CDR3 spans 16 amino acids. The V gene's germline CDR1 is GTSNPN and CDR2 SVGIG (reference sequence). The V gene lost 4 bases and the J gene lost 1 base, with 19 bases spanning the gap. The CDR3 region is CAWNPKNGVPNTEAFF. For the CDR3, the DNA is TGTGCCTGGAACCCTAAAAATGGAGTACCGAACACTGAAGCTTTCTTT.

The rearrangement links TRBV7-2 to TRBJ2-2; D tentatively fits TRBD1 or TRBD2 (5 bases each). The germline V gene has CDR1 SGHTA and CDR2 FQGNSA. Deletions cut 1 base from V and 2 bases from J, with 8 bases between. The CDR3 runs 15 residues. The CDR3 spells CASSLVGVNTGELFF. CDR3 in DNA: TGTGCCAGCAGCTTAGTGGGGGTTAACACCGGGGAGCTGTTTTTT. Full variable domain (rest looked up from reference TRBV7-2 and TRBJ2-2): GAGVSQSPSNKVTEKGKDVELRCDPISGHTALYWYRQSLGQGLEFLIYFQGNSAPDKSGLPSDRFSAERTGGSVSTLTIQRTQQEDSAVYLCASSLVGVNTGELFFGEGSRLTVL.

This clone was recorded a few times. The V call is TRBV11-2, the J call TRBJ1-2; D is perhaps TRBD1 (6 bases). Per germline, CDR1 SGHAT and CDR2 FQNNGV. The V gene lost 5 bases and the J gene lost 4 bases, with 11 bases spanning the gap. The CDR3 is made up of 13 amino acids. The CDR3 DNA reads TGTGCCAGCAGCGCAGGGGCGGCCTATGGCTACACCTTC. Protein product: CASSAGAAYGYTF.

The V and J genes are TRBV18 and TRBJ2-7; tentatively, D is TRBD1 or TRBD2 (6 bases each). The length of the CDR3 is 14 residues. The germline V gene encodes CDR1 KGHSH and CDR2 LQKENI. Trimming took off 2 bases at V and 3 bases at J, with 11 bases between the two ends. CDR3 loop: CASSPLGGHYEQYF. CDR3 sequence (DNA): TGTGCCAGCTCACCATTGGGGGGCCACTACGAGCAGTACTTC. The full variable domain, rest sourced from reference TRBV18 and TRBJ2-7, is NAGVMQNPRHLVRRRGQEARLRCSPMKGHSHVYWYRQLPEEGLKFMVYLQKENIIDESGMPKERFSAEFPKEGPSILRIQQVVRGDSAAYFCASSPLGGHYEQYFGPGTRLTVT.

The chain joins TRBV19 to TRBJ2-3; 10 bases match TRBD2. This CDR3 is built from 12 residues. The germline CDR1 and CDR2 sequences are LNHDA and SQIVND (reference sequence). The trim removed 5 bases at V and 11 bases at J, leaving 4 bases unmatched. In DNA form, the CDR3 reads TGTGCCAGTAGTTTCGGACTAGCGGAGCAGTATTTT. It translates to CASSFGLAEQYF. The full variable domain, its missing parts supplied by reference TRBV19 and TRBJ2-3, is DGGITQSPKYLFRKEGQNVTLSCEQNLNHDAMYWYRQDPGQGLRLIYYSQIVNDFQKGDIAEGYSVSREKKESFPLTVTSAQKNPTAFYLCASSFGLAEQYFGPGTRLTVL.

V gene TRBV28 combines with J gene TRBJ1-2; possible D gene TRBD1, 6 bases. The CDR3 totals 12 residues. V lost 6 bases to trimming and J lost 5 bases, with 10 bases between them. Germline V gives CDR1 MDHEN, CDR2 SYDVKM. The DNA for the CDR3 is TGTGCCAGCAGGGATCAGGGGTATGGCTACACCTTC. As protein: CASRDQGYGYTF.

The gene calls are TRBV29-1 and TRBJ1-1; D unresolved. This CDR3 has 14 residues. CDR1 SQVTM and CDR2 ANQGSEA come from the germline V gene. The germline V and J ends were trimmed by 8 bases and 3 bases, with 19 bases remaining between them. The CDR3 bases are TGCAGCACCTATGGGGATGTCGCTCACACTGAAGCTTTCTTT. It translates to CSTYGDVAHTEAFF.

V and J are TRBV6-5 and TRBJ2-7, with 7 bases fitting TRBD1. In germline, CDR1 is MNHEY, CDR2 SVGAGI. This CDR3 comprises 15 residues. With V trimmed by 5 bases and J by 2 bases, 9 bases remained unmatched. The CDR3 nucleotides read TGTGCCAGCAGTAGACAGGGCCGGGCAACCTACGAGCAGTACTTC. Translation: CASSRQGRATYEQYF.

This chain connects TRBV10-2 to TRBJ2-3; TRBD1 matches at 8 bases. This CDR3 has 14 amino acids. Germline V gene data show CDR1 as WSHSY and CDR2 as SAAADI. The V gene end was trimmed by 6 bases and the J gene end by 1 base; junction bases not matched to a gene: 3. The CDR3 here is CASRATGGTDTQYF. CDR3 DNA sequence: TGCGCCAGCAGGGCGACAGGGGGCACAGATACGCAGTATTTT.

The CDR3: CASSPGLAGAEVEQYF. CDR3 bases: TGTGCCAGCAGCCCAGGACTAGCGGGAGCCGAGGTCGAGCAGTACTTC. V and J are TRBV5-4 and TRBJ2-7, with 13 bases matching TRBD2. V lost 4 bases and J lost 6; bases outside the gene matches: 10. The CDR3 has 16 amino acids. Germline lookup yields CDR1 SGHNT and CDR2 YYREEE (reference sequence).